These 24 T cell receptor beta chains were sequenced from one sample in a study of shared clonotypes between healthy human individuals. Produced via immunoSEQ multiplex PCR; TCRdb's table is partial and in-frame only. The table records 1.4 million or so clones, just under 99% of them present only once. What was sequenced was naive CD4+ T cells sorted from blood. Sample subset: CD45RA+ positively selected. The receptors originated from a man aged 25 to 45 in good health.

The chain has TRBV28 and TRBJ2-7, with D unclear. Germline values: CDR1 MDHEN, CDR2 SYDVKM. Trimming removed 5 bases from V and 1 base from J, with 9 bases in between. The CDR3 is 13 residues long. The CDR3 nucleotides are TGTGCCAGCAGTGACCAGGTTTCCTACGAGCAGTACTTC. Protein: CASSDQVSYEQYF.

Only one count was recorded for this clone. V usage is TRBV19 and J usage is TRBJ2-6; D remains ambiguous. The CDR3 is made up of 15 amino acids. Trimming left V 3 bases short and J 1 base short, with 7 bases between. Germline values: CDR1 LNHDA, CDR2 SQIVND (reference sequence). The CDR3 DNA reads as TGTGCCAGTAGTATGAGAAGTTCTGGGGCCAACGTCCTGACTTTC. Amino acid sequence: CASSMRSSGANVLTF. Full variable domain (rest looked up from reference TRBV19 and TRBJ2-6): DGGITQSPKYLFRKEGQNVTLSCEQNLNHDAMYWYRQDPGQGLRLIYYSQIVNDFQKGDIAEGYSVSREKKESFPLTVTSAQKNPTAFYLCASSMRSSGANVLTFGAGSRLTVL.

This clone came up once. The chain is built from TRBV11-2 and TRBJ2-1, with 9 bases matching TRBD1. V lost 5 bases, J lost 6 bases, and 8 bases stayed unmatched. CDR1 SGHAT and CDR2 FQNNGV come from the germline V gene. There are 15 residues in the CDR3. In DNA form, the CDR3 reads TGTGCCAGCAGCCCCGGGACAGGGTGGGGCAATGAGCAGTTCTTC. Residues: CASSPGTGWGNEQFF.

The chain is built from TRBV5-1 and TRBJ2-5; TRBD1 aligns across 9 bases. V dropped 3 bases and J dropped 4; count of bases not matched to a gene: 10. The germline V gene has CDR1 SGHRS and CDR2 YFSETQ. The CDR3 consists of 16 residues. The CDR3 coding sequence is TGCGCCAGCAGCTCGACCGGGACAGGGCGCGGAGAGACCCAGTACTTC. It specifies CASSSTGTGRGETQYF.

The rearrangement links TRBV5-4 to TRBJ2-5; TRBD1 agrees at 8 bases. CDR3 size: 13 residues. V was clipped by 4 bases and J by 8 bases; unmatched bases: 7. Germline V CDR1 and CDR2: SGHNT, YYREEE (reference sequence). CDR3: CASSVDRDTTQYF. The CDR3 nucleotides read TGTGCCAGCAGCGTGGACAGGGACACCACCCAGTACTTC.

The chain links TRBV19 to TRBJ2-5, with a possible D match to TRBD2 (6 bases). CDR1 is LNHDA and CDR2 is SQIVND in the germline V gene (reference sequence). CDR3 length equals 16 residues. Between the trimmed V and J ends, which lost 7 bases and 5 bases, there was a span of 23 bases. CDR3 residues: CASTDKPGLRLETQYF. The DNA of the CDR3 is TGTGCCAGTACCGATAAACCGGGACTCAGACTCGAGACCCAGTACTTC.

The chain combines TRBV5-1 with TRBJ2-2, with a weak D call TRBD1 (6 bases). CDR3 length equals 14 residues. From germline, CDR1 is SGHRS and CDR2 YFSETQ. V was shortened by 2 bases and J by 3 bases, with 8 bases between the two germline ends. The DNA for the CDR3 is TGCGCCAGCAGCTTACAGGGCCACACCGGGGAGCTGTTTTTT. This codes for CASSLQGHTGELFF.

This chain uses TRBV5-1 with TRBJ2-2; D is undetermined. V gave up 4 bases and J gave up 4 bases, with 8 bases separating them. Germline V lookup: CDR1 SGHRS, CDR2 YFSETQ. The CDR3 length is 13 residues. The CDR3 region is CASSKGLTGELFF. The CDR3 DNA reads TGCGCCAGCAGCAAGGGCCTCACCGGGGAGCTGTTTTTT.

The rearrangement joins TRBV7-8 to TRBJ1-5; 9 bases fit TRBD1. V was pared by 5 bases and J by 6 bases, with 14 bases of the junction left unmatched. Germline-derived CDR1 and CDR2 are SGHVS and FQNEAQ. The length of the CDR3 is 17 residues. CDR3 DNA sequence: TGTGCCAGCAGCCAACGACCACTCGGGACAGGGCCTCAGCCCCAGCATTTT. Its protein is CASSQRPLGTGPQPQHF.

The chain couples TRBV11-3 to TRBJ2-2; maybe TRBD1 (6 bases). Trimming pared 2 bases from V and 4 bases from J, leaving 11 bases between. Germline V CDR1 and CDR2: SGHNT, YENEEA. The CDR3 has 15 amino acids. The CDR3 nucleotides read TGTGCCAGCAGCTTATCTATAGGGGGCACCGGGGAGCTGTTTTTT. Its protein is CASSLSIGGTGELFF. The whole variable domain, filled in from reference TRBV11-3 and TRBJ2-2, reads EAGVVQSPRYKIIEKKQPVAFWCNPISGHNTLYWYLQNLGQGPELLIRYENEEAVDDSQLPKDRFSAERLKGVDSTLKIQPAELGDSAVYLCASSLSIGGTGELFFGEGSRLTVL.

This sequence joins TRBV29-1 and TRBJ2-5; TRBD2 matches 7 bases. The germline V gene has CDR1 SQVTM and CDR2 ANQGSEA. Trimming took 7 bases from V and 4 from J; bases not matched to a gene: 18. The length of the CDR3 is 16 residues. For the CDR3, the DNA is TGCAGCGCCGCCGGACTAGTAGGGGTTAGAGTAGAGACCCAGTACTTC. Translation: CSAAGLVGVRVETQYF.

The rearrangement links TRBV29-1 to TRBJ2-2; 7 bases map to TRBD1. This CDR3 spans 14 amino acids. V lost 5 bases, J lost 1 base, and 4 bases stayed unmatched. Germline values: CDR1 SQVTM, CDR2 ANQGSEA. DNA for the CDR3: TGCAGCGTTCACAGGGGTGGGAACACCGGGGAGCTGTTTTTT. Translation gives CSVHRGGNTGELFF.

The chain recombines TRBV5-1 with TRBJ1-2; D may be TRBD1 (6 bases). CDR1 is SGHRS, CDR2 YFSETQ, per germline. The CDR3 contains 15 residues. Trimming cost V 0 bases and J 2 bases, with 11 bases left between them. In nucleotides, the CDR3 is TGCGCCAGCAGCTTGGACCCTGACAGGAACTATGGCTACACCTTC. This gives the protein CASSLDPDRNYGYTF.

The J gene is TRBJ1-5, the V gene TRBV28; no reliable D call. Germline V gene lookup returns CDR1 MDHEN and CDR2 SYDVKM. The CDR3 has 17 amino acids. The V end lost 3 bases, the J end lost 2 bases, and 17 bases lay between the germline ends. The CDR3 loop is CASSLRQTSRGNQPQHF. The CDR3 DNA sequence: TGTGCCAGCAGTTTGAGGCAGACCTCGAGGGGCAATCAGCCCCAGCATTTT.

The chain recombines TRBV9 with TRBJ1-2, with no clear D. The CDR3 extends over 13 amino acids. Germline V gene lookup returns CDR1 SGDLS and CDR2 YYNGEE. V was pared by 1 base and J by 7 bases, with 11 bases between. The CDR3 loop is CASSVLGKGGYTF. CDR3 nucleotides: TGTGCCAGCAGCGTATTAGGTAAAGGTGGCTACACCTTC.

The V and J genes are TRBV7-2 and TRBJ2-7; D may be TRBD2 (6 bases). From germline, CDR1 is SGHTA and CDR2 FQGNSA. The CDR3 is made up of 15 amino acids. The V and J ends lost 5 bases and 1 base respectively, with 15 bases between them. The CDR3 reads CASSPSGSSSYEQYF. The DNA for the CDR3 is TGTGCCAGCAGCCCCTCCGGGAGTTCGTCCTACGAGCAGTACTTC.

CDR3 DNA: TGTGCCAGCAGTTACTCGAGGGGCCGGGAGGAAAAACTGTTTTTT. It specifies CASSYSRGREEKLFF. This chain joins TRBV6-5 and TRBJ1-4, with D tentatively TRBD1 (5 bases). The CDR3 is 15 amino acids. The germline V gene has CDR1 MNHEY and CDR2 SVGAGI. V gave up 0 bases and J gave up 8 bases, with 13 bases separating them.

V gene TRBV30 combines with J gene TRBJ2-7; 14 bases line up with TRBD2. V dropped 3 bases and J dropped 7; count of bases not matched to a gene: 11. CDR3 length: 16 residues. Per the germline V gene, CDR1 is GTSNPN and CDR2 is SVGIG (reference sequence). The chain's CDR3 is CAWSRGTSGRLREQYF. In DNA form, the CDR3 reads TGTGCCTGGAGCCGAGGGACTAGCGGGAGACTCCGGGAGCAGTACTTC.

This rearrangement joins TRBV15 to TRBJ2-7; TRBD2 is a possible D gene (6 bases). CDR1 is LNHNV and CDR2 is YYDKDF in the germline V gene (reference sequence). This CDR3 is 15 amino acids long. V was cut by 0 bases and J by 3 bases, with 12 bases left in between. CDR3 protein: CATSRDHGGFYEQYF. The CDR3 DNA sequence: TGTGCCACCAGCAGAGATCATGGGGGGTTCTACGAGCAGTACTTC.

The chain's CDR3 is CASSPSTSDTGELFF. CDR3 bases: TGTGCCAGCTCACCGTCGACTAGCGACACCGGGGAGCTGTTTTTT. This rearrangement joins TRBV18 to TRBJ2-2; TRBD2 aligns across 8 bases. The CDR3 contains 15 residues. Germline CDR1 and CDR2: KGHSH and LQKENI. Trimming took 3 bases from V and 3 from J; bases not matched to a gene: 3.

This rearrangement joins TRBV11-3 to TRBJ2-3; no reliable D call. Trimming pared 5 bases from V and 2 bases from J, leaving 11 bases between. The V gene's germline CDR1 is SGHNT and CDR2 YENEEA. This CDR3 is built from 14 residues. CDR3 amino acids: CASSRGGNTDTQYF. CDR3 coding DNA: TGTGCCAGCAGCCGCGGCGGAAACACAGATACGCAGTATTTT. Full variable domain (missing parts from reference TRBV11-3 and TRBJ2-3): EAGVVQSPRYKIIEKKQPVAFWCNPISGHNTLYWYLQNLGQGPELLIRYENEEAVDDSQLPKDRFSAERLKGVDSTLKIQPAELGDSAVYLCASSRGGNTDTQYFGPGTRLTVL.

This CDR3 reads CASSSGAVGDGYTF. The CDR3 DNA reads TGCGCCAGCAGCTCGGGGGCCGTTGGGGATGGCTACACCTTC. The rearrangement joins TRBV5-1 to TRBJ1-2; D might be TRBD1 (6 bases). V lost 3 bases, J lost 6 bases, and 15 bases lay in between. Germline values: CDR1 SGHRS, CDR2 YFSETQ. This CDR3 has 14 residues.

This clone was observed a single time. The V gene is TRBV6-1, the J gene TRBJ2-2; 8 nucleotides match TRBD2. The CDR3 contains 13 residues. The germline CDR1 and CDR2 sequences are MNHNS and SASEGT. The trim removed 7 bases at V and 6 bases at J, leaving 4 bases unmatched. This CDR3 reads CASNSGVAGELFF. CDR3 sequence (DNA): TGTGCCAGCAATAGCGGGGTAGCCGGGGAGCTGTTTTTT.

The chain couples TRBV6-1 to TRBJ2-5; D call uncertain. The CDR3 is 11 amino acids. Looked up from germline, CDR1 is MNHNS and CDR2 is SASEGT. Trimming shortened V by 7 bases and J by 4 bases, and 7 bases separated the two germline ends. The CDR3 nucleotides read TGTGCCAGCAACCCCGCAGAGACCCAGTACTTC. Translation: CASNPAETQYF.